The entry below describes one T cell receptor (beta chain). Its antigen is not identified. Purity above 95% was achieved in all sorted populations. cDNA synthesis used the whole RNA isolate, giving expressed TCRB sequences. This table comes from immunoSEQ multiplex PCR, and its TCRdb copy is limited to in-frame clones, with some not included. The sample records 500,000 to 850,000 clones, about 14% being singletons. This CDR3 spans 14 amino acids. From germline, CDR1 is SNHLY and CDR2 FYNNEI. The V end was cut by 8 bases, the J end by 6 bases, with 19 bases between. This sample was included in a study of beta chain features in type 1 diabetes. Study conclusions and caveats: PCR might favor shorter templates, but any such skew would affect patients and controls equally. Naive, central memory and Treg TCRB repertoires seemed to resemble each other more closely in patients than they did in healthy donors. Patients with type 1 diabetes carried fewer insertions and had more deletions at their VDJ junctions. For Type 1 diabetes patients, all four CD4+ subsets carried TCRB CDR3s that were moderately but significantly shorter.

The gene calls are TRBV2 and TRBJ1-2, with D uncertain. Material: naive CD4+ T cells from blood. This receptor was identified in a man between 18 and 29 years old with type 1 diabetes. CDR3 DNA: TGTGCCAGCTCTACCCTATGGCTTTCTCATGGCTACACCTTC. It encodes CASSTLWLSHGYTF.